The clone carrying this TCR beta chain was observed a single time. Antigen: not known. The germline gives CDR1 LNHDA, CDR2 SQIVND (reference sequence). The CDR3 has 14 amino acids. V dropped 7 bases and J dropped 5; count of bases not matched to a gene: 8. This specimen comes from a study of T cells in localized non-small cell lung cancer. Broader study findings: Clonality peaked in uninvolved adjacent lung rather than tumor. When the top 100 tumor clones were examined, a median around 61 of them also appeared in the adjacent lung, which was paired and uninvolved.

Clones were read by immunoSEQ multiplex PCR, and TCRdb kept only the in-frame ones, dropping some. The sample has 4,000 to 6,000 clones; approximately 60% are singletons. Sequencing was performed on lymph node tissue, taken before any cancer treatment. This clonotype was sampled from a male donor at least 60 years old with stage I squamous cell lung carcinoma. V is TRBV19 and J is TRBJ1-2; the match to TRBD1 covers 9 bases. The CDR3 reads CASMGQGATYGYTF. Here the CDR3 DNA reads TGTGCCAGTATGGGACAGGGAGCCACATATGGCTACACCTTC.